This passage covers 16 T cell receptor beta chains from one sample sequenced in a study of long-term antiretroviral therapy in people with HIV. Researchers ran immunoSEQ v3.0 at survey level. Method: immunoSEQ multiplex PCR; TCRdb's copy keeps in-frame clones and lacks some. The sample has tens of thousands of clones; around 84% are singletons. The sequenced sample was unsorted PBMCs, obtained 0.1 years before starting antiretroviral therapy. The origin of the receptors is a man aged 18 to 29 with HIV.

The chain joins TRBV7-2 to TRBJ2-2, with 16 nucleotides matching TRBD2. The V gene's germline CDR1 is SGHTA and CDR2 FQGNSA. V trimming: 1 base; J trimming: 4 bases; junction bases outside the gene matches: 3. CDR3 size: 18 residues. The CDR3 loop is CASSLVGTSGRGTGELFF. CDR3 nucleotides: TGTGCCAGCAGCTTAGTAGGGACTAGCGGGAGGGGCACCGGGGAGCTGTTTTTT.

This clone was picked up a small number of times. This chain links TRBV5-1 with TRBJ2-1; TRBD1 is a possible D gene (6 bases). The V and J ends lost 1 base and 4 bases respectively, with 12 bases between them. This CDR3 has 15 residues. The germline V gene encodes CDR1 SGHRS and CDR2 YFSETQ. CDR3 residues: CASSLWDNNYNEQFF. CDR3 nucleotide sequence: TGCGCCAGCAGCTTGTGGGACAACAATTACAATGAGCAGTTCTTC.

Worth noting for this clone: One junction end disagrees with the germline gene, perhaps due to a read error. The chain joins TRBV7-6 to TRBJ2-1; 7 positions match TRBD2. Germline CDR1 is SGHVS and CDR2 is FNYEAQ. This CDR3 spans 13 amino acids. CDR3 bases: TGTGCCAGCAGCCTAGCGGTTTACAATGAGCAGTTCTTC. The encoded protein is CASSLAVYNEQFF.

The V call is TRBV5-1, the J call TRBJ2-7; D gene ambiguous. CDR1 is SGHRS and CDR2 is YFSETQ in the germline V gene. Between the trimmed V and J ends, which lost 2 bases and 8 bases, there was a span of 17 bases. The CDR3 totals 14 residues. The CDR3 DNA is TGCGCCAGCAGCTTCGGGTCCGATTTACTCCAGCAGTACTTC. This gives the protein CASSFGSDLLQQYF.

This chain uses TRBV7-2 with TRBJ1-5, with a possible D match to TRBD1 (6 bases). The V end lost 5 bases, the J end lost 8 bases, and 16 bases lay between the germline ends. This CDR3 is 14 amino acids long. The germline CDR1 and CDR2 sequences are SGHTA and FQGNSA. In DNA, the CDR3 is TGTGCCAGCAGCCTCGAGGGGGGGCGAAAGCCCCAGCATTTT. As protein: CASSLEGGRKPQHF.

This sequence joins TRBV30 and TRBJ2-2, with TRBD1 identical over 8 bases. The CDR3 consists of 15 residues. V was pared by 0 bases and J by 6 bases, with 6 bases of the junction left unmatched. Germline assignment: CDR1 GTSNPN and CDR2 SVGIG (reference sequence). CDR3 loop: CAWSVQTGEAGELFF. Here the CDR3 DNA reads TGTGCCTGGAGTGTACAGACAGGGGAGGCCGGGGAGCTGTTTTTT.

The chain recombines TRBV30 with TRBJ1-4; perhaps TRBD1 as D (6 bases). This CDR3 is built from 12 residues. Looked up from germline, CDR1 is GTSNPN and CDR2 is SVGIG (reference sequence). Trimming took 3 bases from V and 12 from J, leaving 14 bases between them. CDR3 loop: CAWSERQAQLFF. CDR3 nucleotide sequence: TGTGCCTGGAGCGAGAGACAGGCCCAACTGTTTTTT.

This clone was seen a few times. The chain has TRBV28 and TRBJ2-6; D ambiguous. Trimming cost V 3 bases and J 0 bases, with 3 bases left between them. The CDR3 runs to 14 residues. The germline V gene has CDR1 MDHEN and CDR2 SYDVKM. CDR3 loop: CASSFRSGANVLTF. CDR3 coding DNA: TGTGCCAGCAGTTTTCGCTCTGGGGCCAACGTCCTGACTTTC.

The chain carries TRBV5-6 and TRBJ2-5; D is unclear. V lost 3 bases, J lost 0 bases, and 9 bases lay in between. Germline CDR1 reads SGHDT; CDR2 reads YYEEEE. This CDR3 is built from 14 residues. In nucleotides, the CDR3 is TGTGCCAGCAGCTACTACGGGTACCAAGAGACCCAGTACTTC. Its translation: CASSYYGYQETQYF.

The chain combines TRBV27 with TRBJ1-3; D remains ambiguous. CDR1 MNHEY and CDR2 SMNVEV come from the germline V gene (reference sequence). The CDR3 runs 14 residues. Trimming removed 2 bases at V and 9 bases at J, with 14 bases between. The CDR3 loop reads CASSLAWGAGTIYF. CDR3 sequence (DNA): TGTGCCAGCAGTTTAGCGTGGGGTGCGGGCACCATATATTTT.

V gene TRBV9 combines with J gene TRBJ2-5; TRBD1 is a possible D gene (6 bases). V was cut by 0 bases and J by 4 bases, with 13 bases left in between. This CDR3 has 15 amino acids. Germline V gene data show CDR1 as SGDLS and CDR2 as YYNGEE. CDR3 amino acids: CASSVEVRGPETQYF. CDR3 bases: TGTGCCAGCAGCGTAGAGGTCAGGGGACCAGAGACCCAGTACTTC.

The gene calls are TRBV7-8 and TRBJ2-3; TRBD2 aligns across 7 bases. Per germline, CDR1 SGHVS and CDR2 FQNEAQ. The CDR3 totals 15 residues. Unmatched junction bases numbered 9, after V lost 5 bases and J lost 4 bases. The CDR3 DNA reads TGTGCCAGCAGCCAAAGGACTAGTGTACCAGATACGCAGTATTTT. Translated: CASSQRTSVPDTQYF.

This clone was detected only a few times. As DNA, the CDR3 is TGTGCCAGCAGCCCCTCAACAGGATCCTATGGCTACACCTTC. It translates to CASSPSTGSYGYTF. The rearrangement links TRBV6-5 to TRBJ1-2, with D possibly being TRBD1 (5 bases). Germline lookup yields CDR1 MNHEY and CDR2 SVGAGI. The CDR3 extends over 14 amino acids. The V gene lost 6 bases and the J gene lost 4 bases, with 15 bases spanning the gap.

This clone came up a few times. Other DNA sequences in the sample encode the same CDR3. The J gene is TRBJ2-2, the V gene TRBV9; 13 nucleotides match TRBD2. The CDR3 has 15 amino acids. V was pared by 4 bases and J by 6 bases, with 3 bases of the junction left unmatched. In germline, CDR1 is SGDLS, CDR2 YYNGEE. The DNA for the CDR3 is TGTGCCAGCAGCCCAGGACTAGCGGGGGCCGGGGAGCTGTTTTTT. It translates to CASSPGLAGAGELFF.

V is TRBV11-2 and J is TRBJ2-7; D uncertain. Germline-derived CDR1 and CDR2 are SGHAT and FQNNGV. CDR3 length: 15 residues. Between the trimmed V and J ends, which lost 5 bases and 3 bases, there was a span of 17 bases. The CDR3: CASSQQSGSGYEQYF. The CDR3 nucleotides are TGTGCCAGCAGCCAACAATCCGGGTCCGGCTACGAGCAGTACTTC.

This sequence joins TRBV18 and TRBJ1-2; 9 bases fit TRBD1. The CDR3 loop spans 14 amino acids. V gave up 2 bases and J gave up 2 bases; unmatched junction bases: 0. Germline CDR1 reads KGHSH; CDR2 reads LQKENI. The CDR3 protein is CASSPGTGNYGYTF. The CDR3 coding sequence is TGTGCCAGCTCACCAGGGACAGGGAACTATGGCTACACCTTC.